This is a list of T cell receptor beta chains from one sample in a study of long-term antiretroviral therapy in people with HIV. Libraries were prepared by immunoSEQ multiplex PCR; TCRdb keeps only in-frame clonotypes and omits some of them. This table holds more than 35,000 clones, 75% to 90% found once. Sequencing used unsorted PBMCs, obtained 2.2 years after starting antiretroviral therapy. The source of these receptors is a man aged 18 to 30 with HIV. Each CDR3 is given with its conserved first and last residue. The order of the fields is V gene, J gene, clone size, D gene, CDR3 DNA, CDR3 protein. A D gene is named only where the DNA matches it firmly. Size values are once, few and many counts, or a class for expanded clones, and some rows have none.

V gene: TRBV2
J gene: TRBJ2-1
clone size: NA
D gene: TRBD2
CDR3 DNA: TGTGCCAGCAGCCGGCGCCGAGGACTAGCGGGAGGGACCTACAATGAGCAGTTCTTC
CDR3 protein: CASSRRRGLAGGTYNEQFF

V gene: TRBV5-1
J gene: TRBJ1-5
clone size: NA
D gene: NA
CDR3 DNA: TGCGCCAGCAGCTTGGCCGCGGGGGGTCAGCCCCAGCATTTT
CDR3 protein: CASSLAAGGQPQHF

V gene: TRBV9
J gene: TRBJ2-1
clone size: NA
D gene: TRBD2
CDR3 DNA: TGTGCCAGCAGCGTAGAACCGGCTAGCGGATTGGCTGAGCAGTTCTTC
CDR3 protein: CASSVEPASGLAEQFF

V gene: TRBV6-4
J gene: TRBJ1-6
clone size: few
D gene: NA
CDR3 DNA: TGTGCCAGCAGAAGAAACCGGGACGGAGATTCACCCCTCCACTTT
CDR3 protein: CASRRNRDGDSPLHF

V gene: TRBV19
J gene: TRBJ2-1
clone size: NA
D gene: TRBD2
CDR3 DNA: TGTGCCAGTAGTAACACCCGAGGGGGCTCTAGCGGGGTCTCCTACAATGAGCAGTTCTTC
CDR3 protein: CASSNTRGGSSGVSYNEQFF

V gene: TRBV6-1
J gene: TRBJ2-7
clone size: NA
D gene: TRBD2
CDR3 DNA: TGTGCCAGCAGTGATCCGGGACTAGCGGTACCCTACGAGCAGTACTTC
CDR3 protein: CASSDPGLAVPYEQYF

V gene: TRBV27
J gene: TRBJ2-3
clone size: NA
D gene: TRBD2
CDR3 DNA: TGTGCCAGCAGTTTTTTGGGGGGGGCAGATACGCAGTATTTT
CDR3 protein: CASSFLGGADTQYF

V gene: TRBV7-2
J gene: TRBJ2-7
clone size: NA
D gene: TRBD2
CDR3 DNA: TGTGCCAGCAGACACAGCGGGAGGGCCTGGGAGCAGTACTTC
CDR3 protein: CASRHSGRAWEQYF

V gene: TRBV5-1
J gene: TRBJ2-1
clone size: NA
D gene: TRBD2
CDR3 DNA: TGCGCCAGCAGCCTTAGCGGGAGGGTCGGCAATGAGCAGTTCTTC
CDR3 protein: CASSLSGRVGNEQFF

V gene: TRBV14
J gene: TRBJ1-2
clone size: NA
D gene: TRBD1
CDR3 DNA: TGTGCCAGCAGCCAAGATGCCAGGGGGAACTCAATATCTAACTATGGCTACACCTTC
CDR3 protein: CASSQDARGNSISNYGYTF

V gene: TRBV28
J gene: TRBJ2-1
clone size: NA
D gene: NA
CDR3 DNA: TGTGCCAGCAGTATACTAGGTACCTACAATGAGCAGTTCTTC
CDR3 protein: CASSILGTYNEQFF

V gene: TRBV27
J gene: TRBJ1-5
clone size: NA
D gene: NA
CDR3 DNA: TGTGCCAGCAGCTCGGGACCCAATCAGCCCCAGCATTTT
CDR3 protein: CASSSGPNQPQHF

V gene: TRBV18
J gene: TRBJ2-5
clone size: NA
D gene: TRBD2
CDR3 DNA: TGTGCCAGCTCACTCAGCGCCGTTAGTAGCGGGGGTGAGACCCAGTACTTC
CDR3 protein: CASSLSAVSSGGETQYF

V gene: TRBV9
J gene: TRBJ2-5
clone size: once
D gene: TRBD2
CDR3 DNA: TGTGCCAGCAGCCAAGGACCTAGCGGGGGGGCTCCTGGGTACTTC
CDR3 protein: CASSQGPSGGAPGYF

V gene: TRBV6-5
J gene: TRBJ1-1
clone size: NA
D gene: NA
CDR3 DNA: TGTGCCAGCACCCCTTCCGAGGGAAGGCACACTGAAGCTTTCTTT
CDR3 protein: CASTPSEGRHTEAFF

V gene: TRBV13
J gene: TRBJ1-6
clone size: few
D gene: TRBD1
CDR3 DNA: TGTGCCAGCAGCGTCGACAGGGTCAATTCACCCCTCCACTTT
CDR3 protein: CASSVDRVNSPLHF

V gene: TRBV5-1
J gene: TRBJ1-3
clone size: NA
D gene: NA
CDR3 DNA: TGCGCCAGCAGCTTGGAAGCGGTCTCTGGAAACACCATATATTTT
CDR3 protein: CASSLEAVSGNTIYF

V gene: TRBV7-6
J gene: TRBJ2-2
clone size: NA
D gene: TRBD2
CDR3 DNA: TGTGCCAGCAGTTTTACCCTAGCGGGTGGGACTGGGGAGCTGTTTTTT
CDR3 protein: CASSFTLAGGTGELFF

V gene: TRBV4-1
J gene: TRBJ1-1
clone size: NA
D gene: NA
CDR3 DNA: TGCGCCAGCAGATTACAGGGACCGAACACTGAAGCTTTCTTT
CDR3 protein: CASRLQGPNTEAFF

V gene: TRBV19
J gene: TRBJ1-6
clone size: NA
D gene: NA
CDR3 DNA: TGTGCCAGTACCCGACTAGGGAGCTCCTATAATTCACCCCTCCACTTT
CDR3 protein: CASTRLGSSYNSPLHF

V gene: TRBV29-1
J gene: TRBJ2-7
clone size: NA
D gene: NA
CDR3 DNA: TGCAGCGTTGAAGGGGTCGGGTACGAGCAGTACTTC
CDR3 protein: CSVEGVGYEQYF

V gene: TRBV30
J gene: TRBJ1-4
clone size: NA
D gene: NA
CDR3 DNA: TGTGCCTGGAGTAAGGGGGGGAGTGCAACTAATGAAAAACTGTTTTTT
CDR3 protein: CAWSKGGSATNEKLFF

V gene: TRBV30
J gene: TRBJ2-1
clone size: NA
D gene: NA
CDR3 DNA: TGTGCCTGGAGACTATCCAATGAGCAGTTCTTC
CDR3 protein: CAWRLSNEQFF

V gene: TRBV10-2
J gene: TRBJ2-1
clone size: NA
D gene: TRBD2
CDR3 DNA: TGCGCCAGCAGTGGACTAGCGGGGGTCAGCTCCTACAATGAGCAGTTCTTC
CDR3 protein: CASSGLAGVSSYNEQFF

V gene: TRBV9
J gene: TRBJ2-5
clone size: NA
D gene: TRBD2
CDR3 DNA: TGTGCCAGCAGCGTAGCAACTAGCGGGAGTGGTGAGACCCAGTACTTC
CDR3 protein: CASSVATSGSGETQYF

V gene: TRBV5-1
J gene: TRBJ2-1
clone size: NA
D gene: NA
CDR3 DNA: TGCGCCAGCAGCATTATGGGCAACAATGAGCAGTTCTTC
CDR3 protein: CASSIMGNNEQFF

V gene: TRBV15
J gene: TRBJ1-2
clone size: NA
D gene: TRBD1
CDR3 DNA: TGTGCCACCAGCAGAGACCGGACAGGATTCGATGGCTACACCTTC
CDR3 protein: CATSRDRTGFDGYTF

V gene: TRBV10-3
J gene: TRBJ2-5
clone size: NA
D gene: TRBD2
CDR3 DNA: TGTGCCATCAGTGATGGGGGGGGTAGGGAGACCCAGTACTTC
CDR3 protein: CAISDGGGRETQYF

V gene: TRBV28
J gene: TRBJ2-2
clone size: NA
D gene: NA
CDR3 DNA: TGTGCCAGCAGTTTAAGGGGGACTAACACCGGGGAGCTGTTTTTT
CDR3 protein: CASSLRGTNTGELFF